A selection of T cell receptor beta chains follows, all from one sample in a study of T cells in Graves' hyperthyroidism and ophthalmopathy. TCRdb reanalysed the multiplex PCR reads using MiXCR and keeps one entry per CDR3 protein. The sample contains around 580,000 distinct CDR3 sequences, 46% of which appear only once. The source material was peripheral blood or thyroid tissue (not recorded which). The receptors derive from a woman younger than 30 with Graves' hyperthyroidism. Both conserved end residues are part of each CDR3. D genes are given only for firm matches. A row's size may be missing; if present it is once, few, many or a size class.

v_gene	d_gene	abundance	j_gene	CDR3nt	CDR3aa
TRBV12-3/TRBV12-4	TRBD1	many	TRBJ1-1	TGTGCCAGCAGTGACAGGGCGAACACTGAAGCTTTCTTT	CASSDRANTEAFF
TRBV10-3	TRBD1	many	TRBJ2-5	TGTGCCAGCACCCGACAGGGGGCTCGACCCAACCAAGAGACCCAGTACTTC	CASTRQGARPNQETQYF
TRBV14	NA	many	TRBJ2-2	TGTGCCAGCAGCCAAGAGGTTCCCCCCGGGGTCACCGGGGAGCTGTTTTTT	CASSQEVPPGVTGELFF
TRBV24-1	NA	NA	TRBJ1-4	TGTGCTAGAGTAGGGCCCAGGCTGGGCCTTAGTGAAAAACTGTTTTTT	CARVGPRLGLSEKLFF
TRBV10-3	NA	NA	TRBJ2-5	TGTGCCATCAGTGTTCCCGGGATTATGGAGACCCAGTACTTC	CAISVPGIMETQYF
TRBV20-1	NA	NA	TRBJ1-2	TGCAGTGCCGTCCGGGGGGCTGATGGCTACACCTTC	CSAVRGADGYTF
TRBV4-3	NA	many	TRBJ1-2	TGCGCCAGCAGCCAAGGCTTCACAGGGTTAGATGGCTACACCTTC	CASSQGFTGLDGYTF
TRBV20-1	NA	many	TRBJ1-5	TGCAGTGCTATCGGGGGTGATCAGCCCCAGCATTTT	CSAIGGDQPQHF
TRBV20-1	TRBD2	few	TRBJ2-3	TGCAGTGCTAGAGTTCCTCTAGCGGGAGGGCTCGCAGATACGCAGTATTTT	CSARVPLAGGLADTQYF
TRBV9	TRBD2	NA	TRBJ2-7	TGTGCCAGCAGCGTAGGCAGCGGGAGTGTTAACGAGCAGTACTTC	CASSVGSGSVNEQYF
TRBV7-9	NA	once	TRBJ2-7	TGTGCCAGCAGCTTTGGTAGGGGCGTCGGCGTGGGCTACGAGCAGTACTTC	CASSFGRGVGVGYEQYF
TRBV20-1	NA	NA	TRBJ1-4	TGCAGTGCTGGAGGGAGGGGAACTAATGAAAAACTGTTTTTT	CSAGGRGTNEKLFF
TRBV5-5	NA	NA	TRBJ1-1	TGTGCCAGCAGCAGCGAAGGGTGGGGCGAAGCTTTCTTT	CASSSEGWGEAFF
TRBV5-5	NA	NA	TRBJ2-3	TGTGCCAGCAGCTGGACGGGGGAAGATACGCAGTATTTT	CASSWTGEDTQYF
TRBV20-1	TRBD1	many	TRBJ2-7	TGCAGTGCTAGACTCGGACAGGAACCCTACGAGCAGTACTTC	CSARLGQEPYEQYF
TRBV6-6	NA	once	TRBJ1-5	TGTGCCATCAGTTACTCGGCGGCAGTCGGTCAGCCCCAGCATTTT	CAISYSAAVGQPQHF
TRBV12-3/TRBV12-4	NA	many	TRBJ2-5	TGTGCCAGCAGTTTCCGAAGGGGCGGGGAGACCCAGTACTTC	CASSFRRGGETQYF
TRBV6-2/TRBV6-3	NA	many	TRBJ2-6	TGTGCCAGCAGTTACTCGGGGGTTGCGGGGGCCAACGTCCTGACTTTC	CASSYSGVAGANVLTF
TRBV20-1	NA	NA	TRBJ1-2	TGCAGTGCTAGAGGGTCGGCAGAGACCTATGGCTACACCTTC	CSARGSAETYGYTF
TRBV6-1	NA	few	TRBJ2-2	TGTGCCAGCAGCCATGATCTCTTTCGAACTGCGAACACCGGGGAGCTGTTTTTT	CASSHDLFRTANTGELFF
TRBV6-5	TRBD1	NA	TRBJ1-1	TGTGCCAGCAGTCTTCCACAGGGGGGGGTGGACGCTGAAGCTTTCTTT	CASSLPQGGVDAEAFF
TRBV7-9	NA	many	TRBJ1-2	TGTGCCAGCAGTAGCGACGGGGAATATGGCTACACCTTC	CASSSDGEYGYTF
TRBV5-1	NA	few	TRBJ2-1	TGCGCCAGCAGTATCGGGAATCCGGAGCAGTTCTTC	CASSIGNPEQFF
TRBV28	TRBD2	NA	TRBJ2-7	TGTGCCAGCAGTAAGACGCCGGGACTAGCGGGATTTGAGCAGTACTTC	CASSKTPGLAGFEQYF
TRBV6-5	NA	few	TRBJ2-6	TGTGCCAGCTCGACACAGGGTCCCGAGTGGGGGGCCAACGTCCTGACTTTC	CASSTQGPEWGANVLTF
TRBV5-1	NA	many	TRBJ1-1	TGCGCCAGCAGCCTTCCGAAGGGGTTGAGCACTGAAGCTTTCTTT	CASSLPKGLSTEAFF
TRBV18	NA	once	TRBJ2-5	TGTGCCAGCTCACGGACAGACAAACAGCCCCAGTACTTC	CASSRTDKQPQYF
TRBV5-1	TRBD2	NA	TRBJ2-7	TGCGCCAGCAGCTCGGAATTTTCTAGCGGGAGCTACGAGCAGTACTTC	CASSSEFSSGSYEQYF